The TCR beta chain under discussion was sequenced for a study of CD8+CD57+ T cells in acquired aplastic anemia. Study-wide results and limits: The study identified around 28 CD8+ CDR3 sequences shared by patients and controls.

Genomic DNA, the template, was used for profiling of the TCR beta VDJ and CDR3. TCRdb itself ran the reads through MiXCR, one entry per CDR3 protein. Of about 150,000 distinct CDR3 sequences in the sample, less than 60% were seen once. A word on this clonotype: The antigen is not known.

The sequenced patients had an expansion of CD8+CD57+ cells seen by flow cytometry. Germline CDR1 SGHKS, CDR2 YYEKEE (reference sequence). Between the trimmed V and J ends, which lost 2 bases and 7 bases, there was a span of 15 bases. The CDR3 spans 14 residues. The V gene is TRBV5-5, the J gene TRBJ2-5; perhaps D is TRBD1 or TRBD2 (5 bases each). The sequencing input was sorted CD4+, CD8+, or CD8+CD57+ T cells (not recorded which) from PBMCs. This TCR derives from a human donor with aplastic anemia. The CDR3 DNA reads TGTGCCAGCAGCTTAATAGGCACTGGGGGGACCCAGTACTTC. Its protein is CASSLIGTGGTQYF.